This entry lists 7 T cell receptor beta chains sequenced from one sample in a study of T cells in Graves' hyperthyroidism and ophthalmopathy. Amplification yielded TCR beta CDR3 regions, with RNA transcripts as the source. HTBI primers were used for first-round RT-PCR of the TCR CDR3. TCRdb processed the multiplex PCR reads anew with MiXCR; each CDR3 protein has one entry. Of roughly 240,000 distinct CDR3 sequences listed, approximately 23% are singletons. The sequenced sample consisted of blood. The source is a woman between 40 and 55 years old with Graves' ophthalmopathy.

This clonotype has at least ten counts. The chain combines TRBV5-5 with TRBJ2-2, with 10 bases lining up with TRBD1. The CDR3 runs to 14 residues. Germline V gene sequence: CDR1 SGHKS, CDR2 YYEKEE (reference sequence). The junction had 1 base not matched to a gene; V was cut back by 3 bases and J by 5 bases. In nucleotides, the CDR3 is TGTGCCAGCAGCTGGGGACAGGGGACCGGGGAGCTGTTTTTT. This gives the protein CASSWGQGTGELFF.

This clonotype was counted ten times or more. The chain employs TRBV28 and TRBJ2-1, with D unresolved. CDR3 length equals 19 residues. The V and J ends lost 7 bases and 6 bases respectively, with 31 bases between them. The germline V gene has CDR1 MDHEN and CDR2 SYDVKM. The CDR3 here is CASMPGRTLYYIRFNEQFF. Here the CDR3 DNA reads TGTGCCAGCATGCCCGGGCGAACACTGTACTACATAAGGTTCAATGAGCAGTTCTTC. Drawing the rest from reference TRBV28 and TRBJ2-1, the complete variable domain is DVKVTQSSRYLVKRTGEKVFLECVQDMDHENMFWYRQDPGLGLRLIYFSYDVKMKEKGDIPEGYSVSREKKERFSLILESASTNQTSMYLCASMPGRTLYYIRFNEQFFGPGTRLTVL.

This clonotype was observed at least ten times. V usage is TRBV27 and J usage is TRBJ2-7; D might be TRBD1 (5 bases). The CDR3 has 16 amino acids. Germline assignment: CDR1 MNHEY and CDR2 SMNVEV (reference sequence). Trimming took off 5 bases at V and 1 base at J, with 18 bases between the two ends. CDR3 amino acids: CASSLQGSAGSYEQYF. DNA of the CDR3: TGTGCCAGCAGTCTCCAGGGAAGCGCAGGGTCCTACGAGCAGTACTTC.

In this sample, this clonotype turned up many times. One junction end does not reproduce the germline sequence, and a read error may be involved. The CDR3 is CASSYSRSGANVLTF. The CDR3 DNA is TGTGCCAGCAGCTACTCGAGGTCTGGGGCCAACGTCCTGACTTTC. The rearrangement links TRBV6-5 to TRBJ2-6; D uncertain. Germline V CDR1 and CDR2: MNHEY, SVGAGI. The CDR3 extends over 15 amino acids.

This clonotype was seen more than once but under ten times. The chain has TRBV5-1 and TRBJ2-7; 10 nucleotides line up with TRBD2. CDR1 is SGHRS, CDR2 YFSETQ, per germline. The CDR3 covers 16 residues. V lost 1 base, J lost 5 bases, and 9 bases stayed unmatched. The CDR3 loop reads CASSLRASGSRNEQYF. The CDR3 DNA reads as TGCGCCAGCAGCTTGAGGGCTAGCGGGAGTCGGAACGAGCAGTACTTC.

This clonotype was recorded many times. The J gene is TRBJ2-7, the V gene TRBV7-9, with D perhaps matching TRBD1 (6 bases). CDR3 length: 14 amino acids. In germline, CDR1 is SEHNR, CDR2 FQNEAQ (reference sequence). V gave up 4 bases and J gave up 2 bases, with 12 bases separating them. The CDR3 nucleotides read TGTGCCAGCAGCTCCGGGACACTTACCTACGAGCAGTACTTC. Translating gives CASSSGTLTYEQYF.

This clonotype was picked up many times. J is TRBJ1-5 and V is TRBV2; tentative D call: TRBD1 (5 bases). Germline CDR1 SNHLY, CDR2 FYNNEI. Trimming removed 4 bases at V and 0 bases at J, with 10 bases between. This CDR3 comprises 15 residues. The CDR3 region has the DNA TGTGCCAGCAGTGTGGTGGGGACTAGCAATCAGCCCCAGCATTTT. Translated, it gives CASSVVGTSNQPQHF.